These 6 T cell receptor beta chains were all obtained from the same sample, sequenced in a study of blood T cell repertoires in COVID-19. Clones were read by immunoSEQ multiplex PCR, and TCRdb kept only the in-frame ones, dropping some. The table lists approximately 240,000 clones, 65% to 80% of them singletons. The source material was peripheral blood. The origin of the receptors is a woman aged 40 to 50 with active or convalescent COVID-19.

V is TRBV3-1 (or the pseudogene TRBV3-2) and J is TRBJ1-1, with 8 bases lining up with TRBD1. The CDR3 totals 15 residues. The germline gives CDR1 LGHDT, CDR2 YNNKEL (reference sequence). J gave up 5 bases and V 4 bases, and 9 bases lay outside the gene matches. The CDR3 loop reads CASSLQGARRTEAFF. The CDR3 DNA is TGTGCCAGCAGCCTCCAGGGGGCAAGACGGACTGAAGCTTTCTTT.

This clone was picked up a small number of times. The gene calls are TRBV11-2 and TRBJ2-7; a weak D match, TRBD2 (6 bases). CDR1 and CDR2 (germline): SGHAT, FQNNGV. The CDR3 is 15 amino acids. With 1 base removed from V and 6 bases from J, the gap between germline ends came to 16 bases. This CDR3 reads CASSLGVGGIGEQYF. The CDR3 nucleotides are TGTGCCAGCAGCTTAGGAGTGGGGGGAATAGGCGAGCAGTACTTC.

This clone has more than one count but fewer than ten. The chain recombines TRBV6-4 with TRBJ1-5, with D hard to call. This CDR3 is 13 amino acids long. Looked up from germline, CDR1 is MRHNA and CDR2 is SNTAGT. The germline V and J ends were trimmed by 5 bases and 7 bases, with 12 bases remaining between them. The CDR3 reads CASSRELGQPQHF. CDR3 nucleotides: TGTGCCAGCAGTCGCGAGCTGGGCCAGCCCCAGCATTTT.

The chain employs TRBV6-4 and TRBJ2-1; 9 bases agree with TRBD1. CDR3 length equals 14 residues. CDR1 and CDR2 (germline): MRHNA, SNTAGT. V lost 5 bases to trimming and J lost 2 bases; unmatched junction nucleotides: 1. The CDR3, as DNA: TGTGCCAGCAGTCGACAGGGGGCCTACAATGAGCAGTTCTTC. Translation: CASSRQGAYNEQFF.

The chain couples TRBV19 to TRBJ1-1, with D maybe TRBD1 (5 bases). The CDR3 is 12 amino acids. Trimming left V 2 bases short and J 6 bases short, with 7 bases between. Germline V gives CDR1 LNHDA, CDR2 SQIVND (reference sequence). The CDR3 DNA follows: TGTGCCAGTAGTATATGGGGGGCTGAAGCTTTCTTT. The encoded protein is CASSIWGAEAFF.

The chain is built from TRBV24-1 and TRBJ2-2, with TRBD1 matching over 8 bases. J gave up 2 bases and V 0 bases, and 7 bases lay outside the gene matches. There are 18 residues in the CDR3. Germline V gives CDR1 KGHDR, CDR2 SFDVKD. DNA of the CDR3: TGTGCCACCAGTGATTTGAATGTCGACAGGGGTAACACCGGGGAGCTGTTTTTT. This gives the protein CATSDLNVDRGNTGELFF.